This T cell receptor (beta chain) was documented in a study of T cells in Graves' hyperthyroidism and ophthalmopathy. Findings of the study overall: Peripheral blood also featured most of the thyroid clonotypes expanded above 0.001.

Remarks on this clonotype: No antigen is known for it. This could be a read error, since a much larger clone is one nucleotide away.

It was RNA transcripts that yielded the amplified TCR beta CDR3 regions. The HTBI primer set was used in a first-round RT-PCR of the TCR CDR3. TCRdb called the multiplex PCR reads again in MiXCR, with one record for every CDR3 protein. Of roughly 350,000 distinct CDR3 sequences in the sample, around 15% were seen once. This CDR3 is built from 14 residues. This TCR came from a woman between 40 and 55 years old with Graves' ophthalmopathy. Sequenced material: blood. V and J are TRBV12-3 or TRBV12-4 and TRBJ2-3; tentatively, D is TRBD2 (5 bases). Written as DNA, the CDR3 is TGTGCCAGCAGTCGAAGAGCTAGCACAGATACGGAGTATTTT. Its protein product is CASSRRASTDTEYF.